This T cell receptor (beta chain) was identified during a study of T-cell memory formation after mild COVID-19. Background on the study: Most TCR clusters belonged to a single donor. The study, taken as a whole, reports: Mainly in CM and EM were contracting CD4+ clones; CD8+ were in EMRA. The authors did not confirm SARS-CoV-2 specificity of second-wave clones peaking day 37.

This CDR3 region has 19 residues. The germline CDR1 and CDR2 sequences are SGHTA and FQGTGA. V dropped 5 bases and J dropped 1; count of bases not matched to a gene: 8. Sample barcodes and UMIs were carried by the TCR alpha and TCR beta cDNA libraries that 5'RACE generated with constant-segment primers. TCRdb passed the 5' RACE reads through MiXCR, listing each CDR3 protein once. The table has about 400,000 distinct CDR3 sequences, roughly an eighth seen once. This clonotype was counted between two and nine times. Its target is not known. The chain recombines TRBV7-3 with TRBJ2-2; 15 nucleotides match TRBD2. This sequence was found in a man between 18 and 29 years old who had mild COVID-19 (a few samples of this study predate the infection). Cell type and time point are not known. The sample taken for sequencing was PBMCs or a T cell subset sorted from them (not recorded which). CDR3 coding DNA: TGTGCCAGCAGCCCCTGGGGACTAGCGGGGGGCCTGAACACCGGGGAGCTGTTTTTT. Amino acids: CASSPWGLAGGLNTGELFF.